Below are 13 T cell receptor beta chains sequenced from a single sample in a study of regulatory T cells in long-lasting Graves disease. Time point of the sample: newly diagnosed GD, antithyroid drugs for less than 3 months. PBMC RNA served as the TCR library source. Arm-PCR of CDR3 regions and iRepertoire HTBI primers were used to build TCR beta libraries. TCRdb reprocessed the multiplex PCR reads via MiXCR and lists one record per CDR3 protein. The data show over 500,000 distinct CDR3 sequences, 16% seen once. This sample also belongs to another study, concerning T cells in Graves' hyperthyroidism and ophthalmopathy.

Sequences were derived from peripheral blood mononuclear cells (PBMCs), sampled at new diagnosis, from a patient treated with antithyroid drugs. These receptors were collected from a man aged 18 to 29 with Graves disease.

This clonotype was observed a few times. The chain links TRBV28 to TRBJ2-5, with TRBD2 identical over 11 bases. Germline V gives CDR1 MDHEN, CDR2 SYDVKM. The CDR3 covers 19 residues. Trimming cost V 5 bases and J 2 bases; bases outside gene matches: 16. CDR3 sequence reads: CASSILGGLAEVEQETQYF. As DNA, the CDR3 is TGTGCCAGCAGTATCCTTGGGGGACTAGCGGAGGTGGAGCAAGAGACCCAGTACTTC.

This clonotype came up many times. This chain connects TRBV11-2 to TRBJ2-7; weak D call: TRBD1 (6 bases). CDR1 and CDR2 from the germline V gene are SGHAT and FQNNGV. The CDR3 covers 15 residues. Between the trimmed V and J ends, which lost 0 bases and 2 bases, there was a span of 11 bases. The CDR3 DNA reads as TGTGCCAGCAGCTTAGAAACAGGGCTTACCTACGAGCAGTACTTC. Translation: CASSLETGLTYEQYF. The whole variable domain, remainder taken from reference TRBV11-2 and TRBJ2-7, is EAGVAQSPRYKIIEKRQSVAFWCNPISGHATLYWYQQILGQGPKLLIQFQNNGVVDDSQLPKDRFSAERLKGVDSTLKIQPAKLEDSAVYLCASSLETGLTYEQYFGPGTRLTVT.

At least ten counts were recorded for this clonotype. The chain is built from TRBV14 and TRBJ2-5; D not certain. CDR1 and CDR2 from the germline V gene are SGHDN and FVKESK. V was trimmed by 1 base and J by 4 bases, leaving 7 bases between them. The CDR3 contains 13 residues. The CDR3 bases are TGTGCCAGCAGCCAAGGCTGGCGAGAGACCCAGTACTTC. This codes for CASSQGWRETQYF.

This clonotype was found a few times. The CDR3 DNA is TGTGCCAGCAGCGCCCCTCCGTCGAACACCGGGGAGCTGTTTTTT. This encodes CASSAPPSNTGELFF. The chain links TRBV13 to TRBJ2-2; no clear D. Looked up from germline, CDR1 is PRHDT and CDR2 is FYEKMQ (reference sequence). The CDR3 has 15 amino acids. Deletions cut 5 bases from V and 0 bases from J, with 10 bases between. Together with reference TRBV13 and TRBJ2-2, the CDR3 gives the full variable domain: AAGVIQSPRHLIKEKRETATLKCYPIPRHDTVYWYQQGPGQDPQFLISFYEKMQSDKGSIPDRFSAQQFSDYHSELNMSSLELGDSALYFCASSAPPSNTGELFFGEGSRLTVL.

This clonotype has a handful of counts. The rearrangement joins TRBV5-1 to TRBJ1-5; D remains ambiguous. Germline loops: CDR1 SGHRS, CDR2 YFSETQ. There are 15 residues in the CDR3. V lost 0 bases, J lost 1 base, and 8 bases lay in between. The CDR3 spells CASSLEAGSNQPQHF. In DNA, the CDR3 is TGCGCCAGCAGCTTGGAAGCGGGGAGCAATCAGCCCCAGCATTTT.

The CDR3 loop reads CATRKTGGSNQPQHF. The CDR3 region has the DNA TGTGCCACCCGGAAAACAGGGGGTAGCAATCAGCCCCAGCATTTT. V is TRBV15 and J is TRBJ1-5; the match to TRBD1 covers 8 bases. Germline V CDR1 and CDR2: LNHNV, YYDKDF (reference sequence). V was pared by 8 bases and J by 0 bases, with 6 bases of the junction left unmatched. CDR3 length: 15 amino acids.

This clonotype has a handful of counts. The CDR3 here is CASSLIGGRRNQPQHF. DNA of the CDR3: TGTGCCAGCAGTTTAATAGGGGGCCGGCGCAATCAGCCCCAGCATTTT. This chain links TRBV27 with TRBJ1-5; 7 nucleotides line up with TRBD1. This CDR3 has 16 residues. The J segment lost 2 bases and the V segment lost 2 bases, leaving 6 bases of the junction unmatched. CDR1 and CDR2 from the germline V gene are MNHEY and SMNVEV (reference sequence).

This chain uses TRBV20-1 with TRBJ2-7, with 9 bases identical to TRBD2. J gave up 3 bases and V 2 bases, and 5 bases lay outside the gene matches. Per germline, CDR1 DFQATT and CDR2 SNEGSKA (reference sequence). The CDR3 consists of 14 residues. The CDR3 loop is CSARTRTSDYEQYF. DNA for the CDR3: TGCAGTGCTAGAACCAGGACTAGCGACTACGAGCAGTACTTC.

This clonotype was seen at least ten times. This chain links TRBV5-1 with TRBJ2-7, with 10 bases identical to TRBD1. Germline assignment: CDR1 SGHRS and CDR2 YFSETQ. The CDR3 consists of 17 residues. V shed 0 bases, J shed 6 bases, and the junction held 12 bases outside the gene matches. In DNA form, the CDR3 reads TGCGCCAGCAGCTTGGTTACGCCAGGACAGGGGGAAAGCGAGCAGTACTTC. It codes for CASSLVTPGQGESEQYF.

This clonotype was observed many times. Written as DNA, the CDR3 is TGTGCCAGCAGCTTAAACAGAGATACGCAGTATTTT. Amino acids: CASSLNRDTQYF. The gene calls are TRBV7-2 and TRBJ2-3; D remains ambiguous. Germline V gene lookup returns CDR1 SGHTA and CDR2 FQGNSA. Trimming shortened V by 2 bases and J by 5 bases, and 5 bases separated the two germline ends. The CDR3 spans 12 residues.

V is TRBV12-3 or TRBV12-4 and J is TRBJ1-6; TRBD1 might be the D (5 bases). Trimming cost V 6 bases and J 11 bases, with 14 bases left between them. This CDR3 is 13 amino acids long. This CDR3 is CASRTSRVAPLHF. CDR3 bases: TGTGCCAGCAGGACAAGCAGGGTGGCACCCCTCCACTTT.

CDR3 amino acids: CASSQAGTGAGGYEQYF. The DNA of the CDR3 is TGCGCCAGCAGCCAAGCCGGGACAGGCGCGGGAGGGTACGAGCAGTACTTC. This chain links TRBV4-1 with TRBJ2-7, with D perhaps matching TRBD2 (9 bases). The CDR3 runs to 17 residues. CDR1 and CDR2 (germline): MGHRA, YSYEKL. Trimming pared 1 base from V and 4 bases from J, leaving 20 bases between.

The table lists this clonotype with many counts. The V gene is TRBV20-1, the J gene TRBJ2-3; TRBD2 aligns across 10 bases. The germline V gene has CDR1 DFQATT and CDR2 SNEGSKA (reference sequence). CDR3 length: 14 residues. Trimming removed 5 bases from V and 2 bases from J; junction bases left unmatched: 4. The CDR3 DNA reads TGCAGTGCTTGGACTAGCGGCCTCACAGATACGCAGTATTTT. Its translation is CSAWTSGLTDTQYF.